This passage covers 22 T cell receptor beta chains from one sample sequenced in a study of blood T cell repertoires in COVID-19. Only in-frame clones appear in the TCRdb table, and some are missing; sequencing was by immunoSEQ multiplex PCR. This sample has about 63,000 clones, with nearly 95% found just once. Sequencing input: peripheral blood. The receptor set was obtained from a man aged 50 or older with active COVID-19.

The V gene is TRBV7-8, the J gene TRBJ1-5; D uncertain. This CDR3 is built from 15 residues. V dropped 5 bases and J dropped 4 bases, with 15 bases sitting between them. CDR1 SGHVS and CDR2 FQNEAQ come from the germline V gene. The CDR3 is CASSPTRGSNQPQHF. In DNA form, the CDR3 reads TGTGCCAGCAGCCCGACGAGAGGATCGAATCAGCCCCAGCATTTT.

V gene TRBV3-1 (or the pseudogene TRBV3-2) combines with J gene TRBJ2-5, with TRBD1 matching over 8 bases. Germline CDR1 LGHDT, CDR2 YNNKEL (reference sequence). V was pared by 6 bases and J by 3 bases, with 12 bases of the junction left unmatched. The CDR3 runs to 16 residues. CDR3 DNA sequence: TGTGCCAGCAGTTTAAGGACAGGGACAAGGAAAGAGACCCAGTACTTC. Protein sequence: CASSLRTGTRKETQYF.

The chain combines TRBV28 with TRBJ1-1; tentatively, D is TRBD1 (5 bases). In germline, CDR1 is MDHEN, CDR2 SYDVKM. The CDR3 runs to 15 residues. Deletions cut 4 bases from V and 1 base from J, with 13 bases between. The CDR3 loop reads CASSSPGGKNTEAFF. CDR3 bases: TGTGCCAGCAGTTCCCCCGGGGGAAAGAACACTGAAGCTTTCTTT.

This chain's CDR3 is CASSRLAGTGELFF. The CDR3 region has the DNA TGTGCCAGCTCCAGACTAGCGGGGACCGGGGAGCTGTTTTTT. This chain connects TRBV5-6 to TRBJ2-2; 11 positions agree with TRBD2. The germline V gene encodes CDR1 SGHDT and CDR2 YYEEEE. The CDR3 has 14 residues. The trim removed 7 bases at V and 5 bases at J, leaving 4 bases unmatched.

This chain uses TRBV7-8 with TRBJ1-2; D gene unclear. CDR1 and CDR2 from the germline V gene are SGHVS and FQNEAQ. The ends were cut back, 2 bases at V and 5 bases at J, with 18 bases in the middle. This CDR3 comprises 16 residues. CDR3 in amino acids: CASSLSMPKIKYGYTF. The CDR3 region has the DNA TGTGCCAGCAGCTTAAGCATGCCTAAAATAAAGTATGGCTACACCTTC.

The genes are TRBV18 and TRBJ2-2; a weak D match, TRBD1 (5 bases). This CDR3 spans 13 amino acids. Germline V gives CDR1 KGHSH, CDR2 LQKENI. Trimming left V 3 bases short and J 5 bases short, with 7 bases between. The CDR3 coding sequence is TGTGCCAGCTCACCGGACATGACCGGGGAGCTGTTTTTT. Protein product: CASSPDMTGELFF.

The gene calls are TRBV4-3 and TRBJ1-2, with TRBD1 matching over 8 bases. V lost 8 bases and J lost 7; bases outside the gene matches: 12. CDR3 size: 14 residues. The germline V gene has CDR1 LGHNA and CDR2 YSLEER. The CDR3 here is CASGRTGLDGGYTF. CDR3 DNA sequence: TGCGCCAGCGGCCGGACAGGGCTAGATGGTGGCTACACCTTC.

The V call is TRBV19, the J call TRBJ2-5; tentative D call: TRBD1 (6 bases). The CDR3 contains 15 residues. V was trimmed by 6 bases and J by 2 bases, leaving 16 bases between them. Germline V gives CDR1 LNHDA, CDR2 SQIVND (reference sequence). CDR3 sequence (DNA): TGTGCCAGTAGCCCAACCGGGACACAGCAAGAGACCCAGTACTTC. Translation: CASSPTGTQQETQYF.

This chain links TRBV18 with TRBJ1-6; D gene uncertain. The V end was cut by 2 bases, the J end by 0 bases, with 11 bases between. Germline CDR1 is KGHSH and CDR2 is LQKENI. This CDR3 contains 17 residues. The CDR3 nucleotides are TGTGCCAGCTCACCAGGGGTGGGGAGCTCCTATAATTCACCCCTCCACTTT. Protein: CASSPGVGSSYNSPLHF.

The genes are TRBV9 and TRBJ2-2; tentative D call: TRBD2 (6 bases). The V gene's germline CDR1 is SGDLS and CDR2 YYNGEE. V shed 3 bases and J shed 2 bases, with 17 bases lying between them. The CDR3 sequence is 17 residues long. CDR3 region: CASSARDSPTNTGELFF. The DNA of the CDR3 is TGTGCCAGCAGCGCCCGGGACTCTCCCACCAACACCGGGGAGCTGTTTTTT.

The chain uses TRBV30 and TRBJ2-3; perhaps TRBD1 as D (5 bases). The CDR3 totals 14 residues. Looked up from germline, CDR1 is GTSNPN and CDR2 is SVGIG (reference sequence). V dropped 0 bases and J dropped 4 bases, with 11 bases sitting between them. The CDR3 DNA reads TGTGCCTGGAGTGTAGGGCTGGGGCCAGATACGCAGTATTTT. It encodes CAWSVGLGPDTQYF.

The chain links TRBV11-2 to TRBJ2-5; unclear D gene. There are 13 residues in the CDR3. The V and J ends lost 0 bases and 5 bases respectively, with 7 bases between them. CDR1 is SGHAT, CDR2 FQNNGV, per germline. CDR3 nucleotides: TGTGCCAGCAGCTTAGATATCGGGGAGACCCAGTACTTC. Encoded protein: CASSLDIGETQYF. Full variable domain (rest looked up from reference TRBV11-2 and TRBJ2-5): EAGVAQSPRYKIIEKRQSVAFWCNPISGHATLYWYQQILGQGPKLLIQFQNNGVVDDSQLPKDRFSAERLKGVDSTLKIQPAKLEDSAVYLCASSLDIGETQYFGPGTRLLVL.

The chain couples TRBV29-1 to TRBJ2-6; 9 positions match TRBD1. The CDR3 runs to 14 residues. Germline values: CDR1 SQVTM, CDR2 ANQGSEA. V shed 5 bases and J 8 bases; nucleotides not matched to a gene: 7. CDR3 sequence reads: CSVRQGVTPNVLTF. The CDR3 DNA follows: TGCAGCGTTAGACAGGGGGTTACCCCCAACGTCCTGACTTTC. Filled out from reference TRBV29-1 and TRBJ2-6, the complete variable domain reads SAVISQKPSRDICQRGTSLTIQCQVDSQVTMMFWYRQQPGQSLTLIATANQGSEATYESGFVIDKFPISRPNLTFSTLTVSNMSPEDSSIYLCSVRQGVTPNVLTFGAGSRLTVL.

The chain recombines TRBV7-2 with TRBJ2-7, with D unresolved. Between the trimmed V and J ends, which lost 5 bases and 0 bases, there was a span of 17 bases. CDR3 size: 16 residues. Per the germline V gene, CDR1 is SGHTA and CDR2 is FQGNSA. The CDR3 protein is CASSQTFILSSYEQYF. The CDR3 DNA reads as TGTGCCAGCAGCCAAACGTTTATCCTTAGCTCCTACGAGCAGTACTTC.

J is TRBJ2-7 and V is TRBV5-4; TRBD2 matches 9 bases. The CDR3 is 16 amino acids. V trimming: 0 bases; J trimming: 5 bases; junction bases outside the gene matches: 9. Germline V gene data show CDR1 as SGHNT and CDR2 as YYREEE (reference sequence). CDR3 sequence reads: CASSLASLAGIHEQYF. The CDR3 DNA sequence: TGTGCCAGCAGCTTGGCCTCGCTAGCGGGAATCCACGAGCAGTACTTC.

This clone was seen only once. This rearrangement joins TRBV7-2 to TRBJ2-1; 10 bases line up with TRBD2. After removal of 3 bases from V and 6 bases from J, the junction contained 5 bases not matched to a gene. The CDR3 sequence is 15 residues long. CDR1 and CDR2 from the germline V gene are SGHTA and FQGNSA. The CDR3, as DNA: TGTGCCAGCAGCTTGGCTAGCGGGGGCCCCAATGAGCAGTTCTTC. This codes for CASSLASGGPNEQFF.

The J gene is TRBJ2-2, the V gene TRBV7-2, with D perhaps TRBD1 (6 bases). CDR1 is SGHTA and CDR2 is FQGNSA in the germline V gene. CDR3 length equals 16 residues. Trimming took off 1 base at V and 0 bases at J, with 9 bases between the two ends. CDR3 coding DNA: TGTGCCAGCAGCTTAGGAGGGACAACGAACACCGGGGAGCTGTTTTTT. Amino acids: CASSLGGTTNTGELFF.

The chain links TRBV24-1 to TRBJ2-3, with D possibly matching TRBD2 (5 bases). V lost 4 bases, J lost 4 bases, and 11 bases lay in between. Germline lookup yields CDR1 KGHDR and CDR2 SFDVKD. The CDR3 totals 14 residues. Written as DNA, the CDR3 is TGTGCCACCAGTGAACGGGAAACTGCAGATACGCAGTATTTT. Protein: CATSERETADTQYF.

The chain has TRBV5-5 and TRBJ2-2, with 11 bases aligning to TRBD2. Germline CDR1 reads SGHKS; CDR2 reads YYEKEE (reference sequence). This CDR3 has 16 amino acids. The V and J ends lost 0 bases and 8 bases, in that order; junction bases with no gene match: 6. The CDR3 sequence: CASSLDLAGGSGELFF. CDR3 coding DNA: TGTGCCAGCAGCTTGGACCTAGCGGGAGGAAGTGGGGAGCTGTTTTTT.

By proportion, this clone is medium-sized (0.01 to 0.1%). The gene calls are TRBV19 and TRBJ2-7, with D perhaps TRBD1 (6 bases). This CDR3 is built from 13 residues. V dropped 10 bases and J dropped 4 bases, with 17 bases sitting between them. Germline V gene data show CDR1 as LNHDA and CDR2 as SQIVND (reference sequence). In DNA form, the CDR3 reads TGTGCCACCCGGTCGGACAGACGTTACGAGCAGTACTTC. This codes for CATRSDRRYEQYF.

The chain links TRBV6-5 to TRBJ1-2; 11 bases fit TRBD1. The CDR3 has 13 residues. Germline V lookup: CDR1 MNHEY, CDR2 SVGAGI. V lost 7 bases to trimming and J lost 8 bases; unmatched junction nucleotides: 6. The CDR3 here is CASTMDRGQGYTF. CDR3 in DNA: TGTGCCAGCACCATGGACAGGGGGCAAGGCTACACCTTC.

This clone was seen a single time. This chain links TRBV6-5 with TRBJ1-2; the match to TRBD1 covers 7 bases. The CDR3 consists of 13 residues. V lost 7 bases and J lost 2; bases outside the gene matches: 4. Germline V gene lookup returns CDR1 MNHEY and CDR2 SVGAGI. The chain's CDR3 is CASTNRGNYGYTF. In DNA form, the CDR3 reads TGTGCCAGCACTAACAGGGGCAACTATGGCTACACCTTC.